This is a list of T cell receptor beta chains from one sample in a study of T-cell reconstitution after alpha-beta-depleted transplantation in children. TCRdb reprocessed the PCR reads with MiXCR, giving one entry per CDR3 protein. The sample records some 550,000 distinct CDR3 sequences, about 23% being singletons. The specimen comprised PBMCs, mostly from graft donor cells, sampled 360 days after TCRalphabeta/CD19-depleted stem cell transplant. The receptor set was obtained from a boy less than two years old who had a stem cell transplant for acute myeloid leukemia, so the T cells may come from the graft donor. CDR3s include the opening cysteine and the closing phenylalanine or tryptophan. D genes are given only for firm matches. The listing skips clone size in some rows; elsewhere it reads once, few, many or a size class.

d_call: -
clone_size: few
j_call: TRBJ2-3
v_call: TRBV9
cdr3_nt: TGTGCCAGCAGCGGCGAGTCCGGGATGGCAGATACGCAGTATTTT
cdr3_aa: CASSGESGMADTQYF

d_call: -
clone_size: many
j_call: TRBJ1-6
v_call: TRBV7-2
cdr3_nt: TGTGCCAGCAGCCGAATTCGGACAGATAATTCACCCCTCCACTTT
cdr3_aa: CASSRIRTDNSPLHF

d_call: -
clone_size: -
j_call: TRBJ2-3
v_call: TRBV5-5
cdr3_nt: TGTGCCAGCAGCTTGGTGCGGCAGGGAGATACGCAGTATTTT
cdr3_aa: CASSLVRQGDTQYF

d_call: -
clone_size: many
j_call: TRBJ2-5
v_call: TRBV7-8
cdr3_nt: TGTGCCAGCAGCTTATTCGGTAGTGGACAACAGGAGACCCAGTACTTC
cdr3_aa: CASSLFGSGQQETQYF

d_call: -
clone_size: -
j_call: TRBJ1-2
v_call: TRBV7-2
cdr3_nt: TGTGCCAGCAGCTTAGAACAGCTTAACTATGGCTACACCTTC
cdr3_aa: CASSLEQLNYGYTF

d_call: -
clone_size: -
j_call: TRBJ1-2
v_call: TRBV7-2
cdr3_nt: TGTGCCAGCAGCTTAAGAGGGGATTCCAACTATGGCTACACCTTC
cdr3_aa: CASSLRGDSNYGYTF

d_call: TRBD1
clone_size: -
j_call: TRBJ2-5
v_call: TRBV7-2
cdr3_nt: TGTGCCAGCGGCAGAGGGGGCGGGGAGACCCAGTACTTC
cdr3_aa: CASGRGGGETQYF

d_call: -
clone_size: -
j_call: TRBJ2-3
v_call: TRBV20-1
cdr3_nt: TGCAGTGCTAGAGTCCCAGCATCTAGCACAGATACGCAGTATTTT
cdr3_aa: CSARVPASSTDTQYF

d_call: -
clone_size: many
j_call: TRBJ1-1
v_call: TRBV4-1
cdr3_nt: TGCGCCAGCAGCCAACCCCTTGCGGTCTATGAGGGCACTGAAGCTTTCTTT
cdr3_aa: CASSQPLAVYEGTEAFF

d_call: TRBD1
clone_size: few
j_call: TRBJ2-3
v_call: TRBV7-2
cdr3_nt: TGTGCCAGCACCGCCCCCCTGACAGGGGGCTTCACAGATACGCAGTATTTT
cdr3_aa: CASTAPLTGGFTDTQYF

d_call: TRBD1
clone_size: -
j_call: TRBJ1-1
v_call: TRBV30
cdr3_nt: TGTGCCTGGAGTATAGGACAGGGAGAAGCTTTCTTT
cdr3_aa: CAWSIGQGEAFF

d_call: -
clone_size: -
j_call: TRBJ2-1
v_call: TRBV5-1
cdr3_nt: TGCGCCAGCAGCCCAGGACTGTTTACCACCTCTATCAATGAGCAGTTCTTC
cdr3_aa: CASSPGLFTTSINEQFF

d_call: -
clone_size: many
j_call: TRBJ1-5
v_call: TRBV28
cdr3_nt: TGTGCCAGCACCGGGGGGCTGGATCAGCCCCAGCATTTT
cdr3_aa: CASTGGLDQPQHF

d_call: -
clone_size: many
j_call: TRBJ2-1
v_call: TRBV3-1
cdr3_nt: TGTGCCAGCAGCCAAGGAGGGGGAAACTACAATGAGCAGTTCTTC
cdr3_aa: CASSQGGGNYNEQFF

d_call: -
clone_size: few
j_call: TRBJ2-5
v_call: TRBV27
cdr3_nt: TGTGCCAGCAGTTTAACCCCCCGGCGGGGTTGGGTCAACCAAGAGACCCAGTACTTC
cdr3_aa: CASSLTPRRGWVNQETQYF

d_call: -
clone_size: once
j_call: TRBJ1-1
v_call: TRBV7-9
cdr3_nt: TGTGCCAGCAGGTCTCCCTATGAAGCTTTCTTT
cdr3_aa: CASRSPYEAFF

d_call: TRBD2
clone_size: many
j_call: TRBJ2-1
v_call: TRBV4-3
cdr3_nt: TGCGCCAGCAGCCAAGTATTAAACCTAGCGGGGGCATACAATGAGCAGTTCTTC
cdr3_aa: CASSQVLNLAGAYNEQFF